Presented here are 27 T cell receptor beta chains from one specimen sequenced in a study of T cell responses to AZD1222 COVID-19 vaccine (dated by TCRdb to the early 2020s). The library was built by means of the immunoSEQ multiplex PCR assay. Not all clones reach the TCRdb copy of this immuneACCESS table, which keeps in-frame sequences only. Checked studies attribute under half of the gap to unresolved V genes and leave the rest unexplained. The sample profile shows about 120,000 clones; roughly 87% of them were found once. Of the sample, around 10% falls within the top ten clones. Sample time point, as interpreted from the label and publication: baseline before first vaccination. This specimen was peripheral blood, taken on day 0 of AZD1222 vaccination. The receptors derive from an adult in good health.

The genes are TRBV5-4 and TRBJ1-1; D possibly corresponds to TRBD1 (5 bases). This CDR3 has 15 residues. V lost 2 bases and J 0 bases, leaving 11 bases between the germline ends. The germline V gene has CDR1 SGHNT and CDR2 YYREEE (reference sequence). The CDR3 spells CASSFGGEMNTEAFF. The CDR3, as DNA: TGTGCCAGCAGCTTTGGGGGGGAAATGAACACTGAAGCTTTCTTT.

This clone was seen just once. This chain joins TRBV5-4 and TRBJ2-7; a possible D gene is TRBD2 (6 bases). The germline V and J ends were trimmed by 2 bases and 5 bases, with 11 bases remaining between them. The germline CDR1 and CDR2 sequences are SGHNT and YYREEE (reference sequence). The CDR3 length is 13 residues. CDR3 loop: CASSLTGVHEQYF. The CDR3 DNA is TGTGCCAGCAGCTTAACGGGAGTTCACGAGCAGTACTTC.

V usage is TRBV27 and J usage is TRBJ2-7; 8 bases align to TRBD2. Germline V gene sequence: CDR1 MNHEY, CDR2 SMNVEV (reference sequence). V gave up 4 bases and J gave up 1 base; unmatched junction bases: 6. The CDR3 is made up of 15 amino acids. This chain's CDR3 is CASSSWTSSSYEQYF. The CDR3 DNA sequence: TGTGCCAGCAGTTCCTGGACTAGCAGTTCCTACGAGCAGTACTTC.

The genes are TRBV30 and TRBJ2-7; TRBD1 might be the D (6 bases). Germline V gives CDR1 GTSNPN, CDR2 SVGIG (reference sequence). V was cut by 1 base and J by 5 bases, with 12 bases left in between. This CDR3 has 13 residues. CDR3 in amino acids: CAWSAQGFDEQYF. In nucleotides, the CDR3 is TGTGCCTGGAGTGCACAGGGTTTCGACGAGCAGTACTTC.

In nucleotides, the CDR3 is TGTGCCAGCAGCTTACAATCTTCGGGGCACACCGGGGAGCTGTTTTTT. Translating gives CASSLQSSGHTGELFF. The gene calls are TRBV7-8 and TRBJ2-2; D assignment may be TRBD1 or TRBD2 (5 bases each). Germline V CDR1 and CDR2: SGHVS, FQNEAQ. The CDR3 is made up of 16 amino acids. V lost 2 bases to trimming and J lost 3 bases, with 13 bases between them.

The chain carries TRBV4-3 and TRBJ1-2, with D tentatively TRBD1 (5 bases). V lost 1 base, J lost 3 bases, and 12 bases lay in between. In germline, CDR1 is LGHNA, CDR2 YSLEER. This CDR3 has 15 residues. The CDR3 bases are TGCGCCAGCAGCCAAGGGAAGGGGCAGGACTATGGCTACACCTTC. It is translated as CASSQGKGQDYGYTF.

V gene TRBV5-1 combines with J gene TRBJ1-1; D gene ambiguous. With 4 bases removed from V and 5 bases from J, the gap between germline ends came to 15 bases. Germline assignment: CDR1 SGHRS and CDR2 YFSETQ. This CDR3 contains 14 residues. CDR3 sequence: CASSPKASGTEAFF. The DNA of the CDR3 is TGCGCCAGCAGCCCCAAGGCCTCCGGAACTGAAGCTTTCTTT.

CDR3 amino acids: CAISERGGNTEAFF. CDR3 DNA sequence: TGTGCCATCAGTGAGCGGGGGGGGAACACTGAAGCTTTCTTT. The V gene is TRBV10-3, the J gene TRBJ1-1; weak D call: TRBD1 (5 bases). V was cut by 2 bases and J by 1 base, with 8 bases left in between. Looked up from germline, CDR1 is ENHRY and CDR2 is SYGVKD. This CDR3 region has 14 residues.

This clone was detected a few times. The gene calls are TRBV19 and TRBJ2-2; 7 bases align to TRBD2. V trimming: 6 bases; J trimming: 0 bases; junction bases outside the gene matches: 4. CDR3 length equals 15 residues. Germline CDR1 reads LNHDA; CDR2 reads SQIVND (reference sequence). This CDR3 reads CASSRGDSNTGELFF. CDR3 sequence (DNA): TGTGCCAGTAGCCGGGGGGATTCGAACACCGGGGAGCTGTTTTTT.

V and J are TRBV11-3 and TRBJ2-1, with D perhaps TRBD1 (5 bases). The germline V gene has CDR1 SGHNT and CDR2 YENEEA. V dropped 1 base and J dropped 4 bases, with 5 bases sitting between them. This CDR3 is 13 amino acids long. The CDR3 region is CASSLGQYNEQFF. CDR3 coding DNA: TGTGCCAGCAGCTTAGGACAGTACAATGAGCAGTTCTTC.

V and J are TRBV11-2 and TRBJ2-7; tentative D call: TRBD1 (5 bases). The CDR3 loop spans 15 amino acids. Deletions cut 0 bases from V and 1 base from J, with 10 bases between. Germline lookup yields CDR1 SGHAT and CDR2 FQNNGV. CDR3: CASSLDYRKSYEQYF. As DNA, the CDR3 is TGTGCCAGCAGCTTAGACTACAGGAAATCCTACGAGCAGTACTTC.

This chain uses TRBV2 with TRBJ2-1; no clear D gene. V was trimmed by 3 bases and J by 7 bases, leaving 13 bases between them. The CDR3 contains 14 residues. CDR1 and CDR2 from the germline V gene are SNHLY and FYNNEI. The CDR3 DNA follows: TGTGCCAGCAGTGATGAGGCGCGGCGGAATGAGCAGTTCTTC. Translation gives CASSDEARRNEQFF.

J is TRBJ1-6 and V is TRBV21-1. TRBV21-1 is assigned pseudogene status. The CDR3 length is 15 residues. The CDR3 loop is CASRRGGRDNSPLHF. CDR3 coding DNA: TGTGCCAGCAGGCGGGGGGGAAGAGATAATTCACCCCTCCACTTT.

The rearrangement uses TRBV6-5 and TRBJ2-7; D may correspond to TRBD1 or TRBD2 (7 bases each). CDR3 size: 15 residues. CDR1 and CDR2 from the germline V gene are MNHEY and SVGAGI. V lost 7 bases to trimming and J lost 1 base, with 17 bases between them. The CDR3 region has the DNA TGTGCCAGCAATCCAACAGGGGAGGGGTCCTACGAGCAGTACTTC. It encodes CASNPTGEGSYEQYF.

CDR3 amino acids: CASSSGSWMRDTQYF. The CDR3 DNA sequence: TGTGCCAGTTCAAGCGGGAGTTGGATGAGAGATACGCAGTATTTT. The chain is built from TRBV9 and TRBJ2-3; TRBD2 matches at 8 bases. From germline, CDR1 is SGDLS and CDR2 YYNGEE. With V trimmed by 8 bases and J by 5 bases, 13 bases remained unmatched. This CDR3 region has 15 residues.

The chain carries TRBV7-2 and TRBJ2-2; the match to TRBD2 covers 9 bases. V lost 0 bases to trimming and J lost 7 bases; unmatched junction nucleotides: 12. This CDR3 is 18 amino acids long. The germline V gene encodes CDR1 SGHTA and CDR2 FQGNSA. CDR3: CASSLASAGGPGGGELFF. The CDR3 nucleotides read TGTGCCAGCAGCTTAGCGAGCGCGGGAGGGCCGGGTGGCGGGGAGCTGTTTTTT.

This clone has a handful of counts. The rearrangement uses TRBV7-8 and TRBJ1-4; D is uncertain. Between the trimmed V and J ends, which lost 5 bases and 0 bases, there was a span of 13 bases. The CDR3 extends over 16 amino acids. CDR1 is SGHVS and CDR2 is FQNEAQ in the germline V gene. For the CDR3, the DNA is TGTGCCAGCAGCCCCCGTGGGGATGCAACTAATGAAAAACTGTTTTTT. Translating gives CASSPRGDATNEKLFF. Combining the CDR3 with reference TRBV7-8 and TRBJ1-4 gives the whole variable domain GAGVSQSPRYKVAKRGQDVALRCDPISGHVSLFWYQQALGQGPEFLTYFQNEAQLDKSGLPSDRFFAERPEGSVSTLKIQRTQQEDSAVYLCASSPRGDATNEKLFFGSGTQLSVL.

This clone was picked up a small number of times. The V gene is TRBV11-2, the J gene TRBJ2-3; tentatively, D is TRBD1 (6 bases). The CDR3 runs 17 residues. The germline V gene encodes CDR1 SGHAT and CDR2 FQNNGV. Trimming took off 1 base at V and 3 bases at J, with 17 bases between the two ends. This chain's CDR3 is CASSLGVRGGQTDTQYF. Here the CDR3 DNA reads TGTGCCAGCAGCTTAGGAGTTCGAGGGGGACAAACAGATACGCAGTATTTT.

The CDR3 protein is CASNPGTSVYEQYF. The CDR3 DNA reads TGTGCCAGTAACCCCGGGACTAGCGTCTACGAGCAGTACTTC. The gene calls are TRBV19 and TRBJ2-7, with TRBD2 matching over 10 bases. This CDR3 comprises 14 residues. With 7 bases clipped from V and 3 bases from J, the junction kept 6 bases outside the gene matches. Germline loops: CDR1 LNHDA, CDR2 SQIVND (reference sequence).

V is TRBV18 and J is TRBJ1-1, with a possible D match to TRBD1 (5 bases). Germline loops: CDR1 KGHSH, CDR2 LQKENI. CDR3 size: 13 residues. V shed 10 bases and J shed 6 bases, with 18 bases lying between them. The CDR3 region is CATGSGLSAEAFF. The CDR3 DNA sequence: TGTGCCACCGGGTCGGGGCTCTCCGCTGAAGCTTTCTTT. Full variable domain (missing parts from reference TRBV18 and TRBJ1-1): NAGVMQNPRHLVRRRGQEARLRCSPMKGHSHVYWYRQLPEEGLKFMVYLQKENIIDESGMPKERFSAEFPKEGPSILRIQQVVRGDSAAYFCATGSGLSAEAFFGQGTRLTVV.

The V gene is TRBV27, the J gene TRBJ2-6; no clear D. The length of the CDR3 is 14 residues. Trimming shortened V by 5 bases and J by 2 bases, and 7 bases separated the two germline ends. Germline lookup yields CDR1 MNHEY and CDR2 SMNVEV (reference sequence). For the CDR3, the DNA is TGTGCCAGCAGTACCGTCACTGGGGCCAACGTCCTGACTTTC. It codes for CASSTVTGANVLTF.

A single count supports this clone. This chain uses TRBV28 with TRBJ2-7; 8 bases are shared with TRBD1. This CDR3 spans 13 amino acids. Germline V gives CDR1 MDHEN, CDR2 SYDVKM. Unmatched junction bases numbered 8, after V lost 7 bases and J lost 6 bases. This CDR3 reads CASTRTGRGEQYF. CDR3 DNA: TGTGCCAGCACCCGGACAGGGCGTGGCGAGCAGTACTTC.

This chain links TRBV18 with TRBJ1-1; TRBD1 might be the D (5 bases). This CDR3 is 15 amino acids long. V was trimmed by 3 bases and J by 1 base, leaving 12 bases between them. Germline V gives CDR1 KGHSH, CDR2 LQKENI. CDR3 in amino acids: CASSPSGPRNTEAFF. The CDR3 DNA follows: TGTGCCAGCTCACCCTCGGGGCCCCGGAACACTGAAGCTTTCTTT.

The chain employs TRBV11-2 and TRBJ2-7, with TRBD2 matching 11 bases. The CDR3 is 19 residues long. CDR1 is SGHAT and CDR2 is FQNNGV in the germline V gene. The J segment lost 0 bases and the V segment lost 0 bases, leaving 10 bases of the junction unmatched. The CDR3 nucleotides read TGTGCCAGCAGCTTAGAAATCGTCCTAGCGGGGGGATACTCCTACGAGCAGTACTTC. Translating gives CASSLEIVLAGGYSYEQYF.

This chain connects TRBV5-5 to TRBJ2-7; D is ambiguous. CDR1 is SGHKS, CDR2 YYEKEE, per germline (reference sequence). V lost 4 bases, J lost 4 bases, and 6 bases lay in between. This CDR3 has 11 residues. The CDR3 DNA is TGTGCCAGCAGCCTGTATTACGAGCAGTACTTC. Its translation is CASSLYYEQYF.

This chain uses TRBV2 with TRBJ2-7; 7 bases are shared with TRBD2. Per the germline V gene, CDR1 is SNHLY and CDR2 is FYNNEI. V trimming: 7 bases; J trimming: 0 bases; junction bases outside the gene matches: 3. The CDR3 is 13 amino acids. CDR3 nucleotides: TGTGCCAGCACGGGGGGTACCTCCTACGAGCAGTACTTC. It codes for CASTGGTSYEQYF.

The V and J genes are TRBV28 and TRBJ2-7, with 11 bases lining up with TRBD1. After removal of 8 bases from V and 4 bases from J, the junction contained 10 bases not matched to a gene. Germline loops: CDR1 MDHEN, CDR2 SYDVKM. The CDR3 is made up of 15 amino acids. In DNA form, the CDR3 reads TGTGCCAGCCGGGTCCCGGGACAGGGGGGGTACGAGCAGTACTTC. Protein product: CASRVPGQGGYEQYF.